The 8 T cell receptor beta chains given below trace back to one sample, sequenced in a study of blood T cell repertoires in COVID-19. Assay used: immunoSEQ multiplex PCR; TCRdb lists only in-frame clones, some missing. The sample yields about 180,000 clones, more than 75% seen once. Specimen: PBMCs or T cells enriched from blood (not recorded which). The receptor source for this set is a human donor with acute COVID-19. The donor label of this sample is uncertain.

This rearrangement joins TRBV7-9 to TRBJ2-7; unclear D gene. Trimming stripped 1 base from V and 7 bases from J, with 8 bases between. The CDR3 loop spans 12 amino acids. In germline, CDR1 is SEHNR, CDR2 FQNEAQ (reference sequence). This CDR3 is CASSLVVAEQYF. The CDR3 DNA follows: TGTGCCAGCAGCTTAGTCGTAGCTGAGCAGTACTTC.

In its sample, this clone was seen once. The chain employs TRBV5-1 and TRBJ2-6; 11 bases are shared with TRBD1. Germline values: CDR1 SGHRS, CDR2 YFSETQ. Trimming cost V 1 base and J 2 bases; bases outside gene matches: 5. The CDR3 extends over 18 amino acids. CDR3 region: CASSLQGQGVTGANVLTF. CDR3 coding DNA: TGCGCCAGCAGCTTGCAGGGACAGGGGGTTACTGGGGCCAACGTCCTGACTTTC.

The rearrangement joins TRBV14 to TRBJ1-1, with 7 bases identical to TRBD1. V shed 4 bases and J 5 bases; nucleotides not matched to a gene: 7. From germline, CDR1 is SGHDN and CDR2 FVKESK. The CDR3 is 14 amino acids. The DNA of the CDR3 is TGTGCCAGCAGCCGGGGACAGCTGGGAACTGAAGCTTTCTTT. Protein product: CASSRGQLGTEAFF.

The chain employs TRBV7-9 and TRBJ2-3, with D perhaps TRBD1 (6 bases). Germline CDR1 SEHNR, CDR2 FQNEAQ (reference sequence). This CDR3 has 13 amino acids. V was shortened by 5 bases and J by 1 base, with 7 bases between the two germline ends. The CDR3 nucleotides are TGTGCCAGCAGCGGGGGCCGCACAGATACGCAGTATTTT. As protein: CASSGGRTDTQYF.

V usage is TRBV12-5 and J usage is TRBJ1-1; no firm D call. Germline V CDR1 and CDR2: LGHNT, FRNRAP. The ends were cut back, 7 bases at V and 0 bases at J, with 6 bases in the middle. The CDR3 is made up of 12 amino acids. CDR3 sequence reads: CASAILNTEAFF. The DNA of the CDR3 is TGTGCTAGTGCAATTTTGAACACTGAAGCTTTCTTT.

This chain joins TRBV7-6 and TRBJ1-1; 7 bases are shared with TRBD1. The CDR3 has 15 residues. Germline values: CDR1 SGHVS, CDR2 FNYEAQ. V lost 0 bases to trimming and J lost 6 bases; unmatched junction nucleotides: 7. CDR3 region: CASSLATGVSAEAFF. CDR3 nucleotides: TGTGCCAGCAGCTTAGCAACAGGGGTATCTGCTGAAGCTTTCTTT.

The J gene is TRBJ2-5, the V gene TRBV5-1; 10 bases agree with TRBD2. The junction had 7 bases not matched to a gene; V was cut back by 7 bases and J by 1 base. The CDR3 has 15 residues. Looked up from germline, CDR1 is SGHRS and CDR2 is YFSETQ. The DNA for the CDR3 is TGCGCCAGCCTAAAGGGGACTAGCGCCCAAGAGACCCAGTACTTC. Protein product: CASLKGTSAQETQYF.

The J gene is TRBJ2-2, the V gene TRBV30, with a tentative D call TRBD1 (6 bases). The ends were cut back, 5 bases at V and 0 bases at J, with 10 bases in the middle. The CDR3 runs to 14 residues. CDR1 GTSNPN and CDR2 SVGIG come from the germline V gene (reference sequence). The CDR3 loop reads CAWGNRANTGELFF. CDR3 coding DNA: TGTGCCTGGGGAAACAGGGCGAACACCGGGGAGCTGTTTTTT.